This entry concerns a single T cell receptor (beta chain). The record originates from a study of OX40 agonist ivuxolimab in advanced cancers. Study-level background: Ivuxolimab is a fully human IgG2 antibody that activates OX40 (CD134). Participants, 65% to 85% male, averaged approximately 56 years of age, ranging from about 23 to 90.

Peripheral blood came from all dose cohorts at three timepoints. TCRdb's copy holds only in-frame clones and misses some; the assay was immunoSEQ multiplex PCR. The data hold some 25,000 clones, with around four fifths observed a single time. Trimming took 0 bases from V and 13 from J, leaving 11 bases between them. Per the germline V gene, CDR1 is SGHRS and CDR2 is YFSETQ. This CDR3 is 13 amino acids long. The TCR comes from an adult with an advanced solid tumor such as melanoma, head and neck, liver or kidney cancer. Specimen: CD4+ or CD8+ T cells sorted from blood, collected in a trial of the OX40 agonist ivuxolimab. The chain recombines TRBV5-1 with TRBJ1-6; no firm D call. The CDR3 DNA reads as TGCGCCAGCAGCTTGGACGGGCGGCCCCCCCTCCACTTT. Its protein product is CASSLDGRPPLHF.